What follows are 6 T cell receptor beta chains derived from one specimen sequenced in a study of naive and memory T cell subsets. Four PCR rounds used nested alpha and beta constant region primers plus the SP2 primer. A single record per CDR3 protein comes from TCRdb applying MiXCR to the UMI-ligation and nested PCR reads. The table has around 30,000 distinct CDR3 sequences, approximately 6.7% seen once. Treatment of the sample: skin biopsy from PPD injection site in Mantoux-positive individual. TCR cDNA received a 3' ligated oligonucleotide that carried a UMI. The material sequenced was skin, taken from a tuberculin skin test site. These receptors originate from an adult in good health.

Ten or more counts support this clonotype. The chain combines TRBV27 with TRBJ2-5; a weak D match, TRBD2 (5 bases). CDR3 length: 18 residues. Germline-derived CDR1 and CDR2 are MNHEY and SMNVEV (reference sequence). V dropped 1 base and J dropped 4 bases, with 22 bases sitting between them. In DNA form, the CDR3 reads TGTGCCAGCAGTTTATTGGGTCCCTACGAGGGTCGGGGAGAGACCCAGTACTTC. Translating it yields CASSLLGPYEGRGETQYF.

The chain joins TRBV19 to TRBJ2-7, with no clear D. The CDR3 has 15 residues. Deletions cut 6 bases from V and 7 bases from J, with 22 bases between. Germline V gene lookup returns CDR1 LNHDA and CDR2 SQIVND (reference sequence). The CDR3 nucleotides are TGTGCCAGTAGCGTACAGACTGGAGTGGGTCAGGAGCAGTACTTC. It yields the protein CASSVQTGVGQEQYF.

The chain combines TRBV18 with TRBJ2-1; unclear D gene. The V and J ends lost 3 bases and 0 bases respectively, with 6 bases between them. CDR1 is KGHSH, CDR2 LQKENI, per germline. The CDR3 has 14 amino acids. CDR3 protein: CASSPGSSYNEQFF. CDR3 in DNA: TGTGCCAGCTCACCCGGTAGCTCCTACAATGAGCAGTTCTTC.

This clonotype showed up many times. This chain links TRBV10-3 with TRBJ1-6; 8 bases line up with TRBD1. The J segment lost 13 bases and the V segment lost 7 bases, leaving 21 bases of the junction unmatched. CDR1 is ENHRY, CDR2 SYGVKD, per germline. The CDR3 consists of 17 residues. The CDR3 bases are TGTGCCATCAAAGCTCCTCACCCGGACAGGGATAAGACCCCCCTCCACTTT. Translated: CAIKAPHPDRDKTPLHF.

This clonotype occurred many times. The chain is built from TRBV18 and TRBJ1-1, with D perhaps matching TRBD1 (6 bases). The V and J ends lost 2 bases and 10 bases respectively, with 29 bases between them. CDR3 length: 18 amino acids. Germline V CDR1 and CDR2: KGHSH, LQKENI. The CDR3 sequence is CASSPIDPRTTGLMRAFF. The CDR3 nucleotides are TGTGCCAGCTCACCAATCGATCCTCGAACGACAGGCCTGATGAGAGCTTTCTTT.

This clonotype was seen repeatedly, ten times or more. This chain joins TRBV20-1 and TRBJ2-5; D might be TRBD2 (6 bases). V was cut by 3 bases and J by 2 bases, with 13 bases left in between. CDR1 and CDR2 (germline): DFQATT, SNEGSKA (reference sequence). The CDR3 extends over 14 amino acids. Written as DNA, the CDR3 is TGCAGTGCTAGCTCCGGACGGGAGCAAGAGACCCAGTACTTC. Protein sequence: CSASSGREQETQYF.